Presented here are 10 T cell receptor beta chains from one specimen sequenced in a study of blood T cell repertoires in COVID-19. Only in-frame clones appear in the TCRdb table, and some are missing; sequencing was by immunoSEQ multiplex PCR. The sample has about 87,000 clones, approximately 71% seen once. Sequencing was done on a sample of peripheral blood. The receptor source for this set is a woman aged 45-65 years with acute or convalescent COVID-19.

This clone was seen just once. The chain carries TRBV28 and TRBJ2-7; 9 nucleotides match TRBD2. Losses at the gene ends were 2 bases for V and 5 bases for J; bases not matched to a gene: 7. The CDR3 runs 15 residues. Germline CDR1 reads MDHEN; CDR2 reads SYDVKM. CDR3 region: CASSLRAGGLHEQYF. The CDR3 bases are TGTGCCAGCAGTTTAAGGGCGGGGGGGCTCCACGAGCAGTACTTC.

The CDR3 reads CASSPSGSSYNEQFF. For the CDR3, the DNA is TGTGCCAGCAGTCCTAGCGGGAGCTCCTACAATGAGCAGTTCTTC. The chain couples TRBV7-3 to TRBJ2-1; 10 nucleotides line up with TRBD2. CDR1 and CDR2 (germline): SGHTA, FQGTGA. The V and J ends lost 6 bases and 0 bases, in that order; junction bases with no gene match: 2. This CDR3 is built from 15 residues.

J is TRBJ1-2 and V is TRBV19, with 10 nucleotides matching TRBD1. Germline-derived CDR1 and CDR2 are LNHDA and SQIVND (reference sequence). This CDR3 is built from 16 residues. V lost 3 bases to trimming and J lost 5 bases; unmatched junction nucleotides: 9. DNA of the CDR3: TGTGCCAGTAGTATGCCCCGGGACAGGGGATATTATGGCTACACCTTC. This encodes CASSMPRDRGYYGYTF.

This chain connects TRBV14 to TRBJ2-3; TRBD2 aligns across 11 bases. The V and J ends lost 4 bases and 1 base, in that order; junction bases with no gene match: 10. The CDR3 is 18 residues long. In germline, CDR1 is SGHDN, CDR2 FVKESK. DNA of the CDR3: TGTGCCAGCAGCCCTACCCTCAGACTAGCGGGGCGCACAGATACGCAGTATTTT. It encodes CASSPTLRLAGRTDTQYF.

V usage is TRBV6-2 or TRBV6-3 and J usage is TRBJ2-1; the match to TRBD1 covers 10 bases. The V and J ends lost 6 bases and 4 bases, in that order; junction bases with no gene match: 15. Germline V CDR1 and CDR2: MNHEY, SVGEGT. CDR3 size: 18 residues. CDR3 in amino acids: CASSLLLPGQGTYNEQFF. DNA of the CDR3: TGTGCCAGCAGCCTCCTACTACCGGGACAGGGGACTTACAATGAGCAGTTCTTC.

In DNA form, the CDR3 reads TGTGCCAGCAGCGCGGGCCCTTCCTACGAGCAGTACTTC. This sequence encodes CASSAGPSYEQYF. The chain is built from TRBV5-6 and TRBJ2-7, with D possibly TRBD2 on 5 matching bases. CDR3 length: 13 residues. With 4 bases removed from V and 1 base from J, the gap between germline ends came to 9 bases. CDR1 and CDR2 (germline): SGHDT, YYEEEE.

The chain uses TRBV5-4 and TRBJ1-5; a weak D match, TRBD1 (5 bases). CDR3 length: 16 amino acids. Trimming took 4 bases from V and 0 from J, leaving 14 bases between them. CDR1 and CDR2 (germline): SGHNT, YYREEE (reference sequence). The CDR3, as DNA: TGTGCCAGCAGCCGCGGGACGGTCCATAGCAATCAGCCCCAGCATTTT. Translating it yields CASSRGTVHSNQPQHF.

The V call is TRBV20-1, the J call TRBJ1-2, with D perhaps matching TRBD1 (5 bases). Germline V CDR1 and CDR2: DFQATT, SNEGSKA (reference sequence). With 3 bases removed from V and 3 bases from J, the gap between germline ends came to 11 bases. The CDR3 covers 13 residues. In DNA, the CDR3 is TGCAGTGCTAGTGACGGGGGGGACTATGGCTACACCTTC. It is translated as CSASDGGDYGYTF.

This chain joins TRBV19 and TRBJ1-2, with 12 bases lining up with TRBD1. The CDR3 covers 16 residues. Trimming removed 3 bases from V and 3 bases from J; junction bases left unmatched: 5. CDR1 is LNHDA and CDR2 is SQIVND in the germline V gene (reference sequence). The CDR3: CASSIIGTGGDYGYTF. The CDR3, as DNA: TGTGCCAGTAGTATTATAGGGACAGGGGGCGACTATGGCTACACCTTC.

The rearrangement links TRBV7-9 to TRBJ2-7; 7 bases align to TRBD1. Germline trimming cut 6 bases from V and 2 bases from J; bases unmatched to any gene: 4. The CDR3 spans 13 residues. CDR1 is SEHNR and CDR2 is FQNEAQ in the germline V gene (reference sequence). The CDR3 loop reads CASRQGQAYEQYF. CDR3 bases: TGTGCCAGCAGACAAGGACAGGCCTACGAGCAGTACTTC.